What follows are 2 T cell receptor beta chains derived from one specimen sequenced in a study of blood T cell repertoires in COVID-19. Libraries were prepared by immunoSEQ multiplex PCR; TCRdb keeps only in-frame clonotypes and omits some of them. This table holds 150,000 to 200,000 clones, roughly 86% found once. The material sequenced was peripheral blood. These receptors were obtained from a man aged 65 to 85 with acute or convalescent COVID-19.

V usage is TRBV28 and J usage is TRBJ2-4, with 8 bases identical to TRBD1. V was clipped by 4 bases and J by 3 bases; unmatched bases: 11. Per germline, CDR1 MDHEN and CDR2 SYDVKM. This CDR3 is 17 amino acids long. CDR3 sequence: CASSSLGQAKGKNIQYF. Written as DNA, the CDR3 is TGTGCCAGCAGTTCTTTGGGACAGGCGAAGGGCAAAAACATTCAGTACTTC.

CDR3 nucleotides: TGTGCCAGCAGCCCCCATGGGGGGGGCATAAATGAGCAGTTCTTC. Translation gives CASSPHGGGINEQFF. The chain is built from TRBV7-9 and TRBJ2-1; maybe TRBD2 (7 bases). The CDR3 consists of 15 residues. The germline CDR1 and CDR2 sequences are SEHNR and FQNEAQ (reference sequence). V was clipped by 5 bases and J by 7 bases, with 18 bases between them.